This T cell receptor (beta chain) comes out of a study of CD8 T cells in ankylosing spondylitis. Study conclusions and caveats: Matched ankylosing spondylitis synovial fluid reportedly showed significant enrichment of disease-linked clones. Ankylosing spondylitis blood seemed to carry a telltale TCR beta motif made of eight or nine highly homologous variants. Disease-linked clones, CD8+, were relatively rare in peripheral blood.

This clonotype was recorded many times. The antigen remains undetermined. It was by quantitative 5'-RACE with molecular barcodes that TCR beta libraries were made. Each CDR3 protein gets one entry after TCRdb re-called the 5' RACE reads with MiXCR. Of 450,000 to 550,000 distinct CDR3 sequences detected, about 5.2% appear once; the ten largest clones hold under 4.5%. The germline gives CDR1 MGHDK, CDR2 SYGVNS. The CDR3 is 12 amino acids. Trimming left V 3 bases short and J 8 bases short, with 5 bases between. Sample: blood, either unsorted or a sorted T cell fraction (not recorded which). The V gene is TRBV25-1, the J gene TRBJ1-6; no reliable D call. The receptor comes from a male donor with ankylosing spondylitis. The DNA of the CDR3 is TGTGCCAGCAGTGACAGAGATTCACCCCTCCACTTT. It yields the protein CASSDRDSPLHF.